The 10 T cell receptor beta chains in this list originate from one sample, sequenced in a study of technical replicates of blood from a few donors. The repertoire was sequenced with immunoSEQ multiplex PCR; TCRdb's copy has only in-frame clones and lacks some. The repertoire includes 74,000 or so clones, 96% of them detected once, and roughly 0.34% sits in the top ten. The sequencing input was T cells isolated from PBMCs. The source is a human donor in good health.

This clone occurred once. The chain is built from TRBV4-1 and TRBJ1-1; D unclear. The CDR3 extends over 15 amino acids. Germline CDR1 and CDR2: MGHRA and YSYEKL. Between the trimmed V and J ends, which lost 4 bases and 1 base, there was a span of 13 bases. The CDR3 loop is CASSPRHGANTEAFF. CDR3 bases: TGCGCCAGCAGCCCCCGGCACGGAGCGAACACTGAAGCTTTCTTT.

The chain links TRBV2 to TRBJ2-7; a weak D match, TRBD2 (5 bases). CDR3 length: 11 residues. V was clipped by 4 bases and J by 7 bases, with 8 bases between them. The germline gives CDR1 SNHLY, CDR2 FYNNEI. The CDR3 coding sequence is TGTGCCAGCAGTGTCGAGGGAGAGCAGTACTTC. Encoded protein: CASSVEGEQYF.

The V and J genes are TRBV6-5 and TRBJ2-7; weak D call: TRBD2 (5 bases). This CDR3 comprises 14 residues. Germline loops: CDR1 MNHEY, CDR2 SVGAGI. With 6 bases removed from V and 2 bases from J, the gap between germline ends came to 14 bases. This chain's CDR3 is CASRKLSEAYEQYF. CDR3 nucleotides: TGTGCCAGCAGAAAACTATCGGAGGCCTACGAGCAGTACTTC.

J is TRBJ2-7 and V is TRBV6-5, with D possibly being TRBD1 (5 bases). This CDR3 region has 13 residues. V was cut by 2 bases and J by 3 bases, with 8 bases left in between. Germline CDR1 MNHEY, CDR2 SVGAGI. The CDR3 sequence: CASSYRGGYEQYF. CDR3 bases: TGTGCCAGCAGTTACAGGGGTGGCTACGAGCAGTACTTC.

Details on this clone: The junction departs from germline at one end; a sequencing error may be responsible. The chain is built from TRBV7-7 and TRBJ1-3; a weak D match, TRBD1 (6 bases). The CDR3 covers 12 residues. Germline CDR1 SSHAT, CDR2 FNYEAQ (reference sequence). This chain's CDR3 is CASSSGEGTIYF. CDR3 coding DNA: TGTGCTAGCAGCTCAGGGGAGGGCACCATATATTTT.

The chain carries TRBV18 and TRBJ1-1, with D hard to call. CDR1 is KGHSH and CDR2 is LQKENI in the germline V gene. Trimming removed 3 bases from V and 1 base from J, with 6 bases in between. The CDR3 consists of 13 residues. The DNA for the CDR3 is TGTGCCAGCTCACCCCCAGGGAACACTGAAGCTTTCTTT. Its protein is CASSPPGNTEAFF.

The chain recombines TRBV12-5 with TRBJ1-5, with TRBD1 identical over 9 bases. Germline lookup yields CDR1 LGHNT and CDR2 FRNRAP. V gave up 7 bases and J gave up 4 bases; unmatched junction bases: 5. This CDR3 region has 14 residues. The chain's CDR3 is CASAPGQGNQPQHF. In DNA, the CDR3 is TGTGCTAGTGCCCCCGGACAGGGGAATCAGCCCCAGCATTTT.

The V and J genes are TRBV14 and TRBJ2-1; D is unresolved. This CDR3 contains 14 residues. The V and J ends lost 8 bases and 0 bases respectively, with 11 bases between them. Germline CDR1 reads SGHDN; CDR2 reads FVKESK. The CDR3 loop is CASGRSSSYNEQFF. The CDR3, as DNA: TGTGCCAGCGGCCGCTCTAGCTCCTACAATGAGCAGTTCTTC.

CDR3 region: CASRPLDSYNQPQHF. The CDR3 nucleotides are TGTGCCAGTCGCCCACTCGACAGCTACAATCAGCCCCAGCATTTT. V is TRBV19 and J is TRBJ1-5, with a weak D call TRBD1 (5 bases). V lost 8 bases to trimming and J lost 3 bases, with 17 bases between them. Looked up from germline, CDR1 is LNHDA and CDR2 is SQIVND (reference sequence). This CDR3 contains 15 residues.

The chain links TRBV2 to TRBJ2-7; a possible D gene is TRBD2 (5 bases). CDR1 and CDR2 (germline): SNHLY, FYNNEI. The CDR3 runs 17 residues. V lost 10 bases and J lost 7, with 32 bases in between. The CDR3 here is CATLDQEVGADVGEQYF. DNA of the CDR3: TGTGCCACCCTAGACCAGGAGGTGGGAGCCGACGTTGGGGAGCAGTACTTC.